Below are 18 T cell receptor beta chains sequenced from a single sample in a study of vaccination and CD4 T cells after COVID-19. Treatment reported: roughly ten-day PBMC culture with coronavirus spike peptide pools or control peptides (ViraFEST assay). The assay that was used to sequence DNA from cultured CD4+ T cells was the Oncomine TCR Beta short-read assay. TCRdb redid the calling of the PCR reads with MiXCR, one entry per CDR3 protein. Found here are around 15,000 distinct CDR3 sequences, over 45% of them singletons; the top ten hold roughly a sixth. These receptors' antigens are unknown. This sample comprised CD4+ T cells from blood, cultured in vitro, obtained before SARS-CoV-2 vaccination. The receptor set was obtained from a human donor who had recovered from COVID-19.

The chain uses TRBV11-2 and TRBJ2-7, with TRBD2 identical over 9 bases. Trimming took 5 bases from V and 0 from J; bases not matched to a gene: 5. The CDR3 runs 15 residues. The germline V gene encodes CDR1 SGHAT and CDR2 FQNNGV. The CDR3: CASSGLASDSYEQYF. As DNA, the CDR3 is TGTGCCAGCAGCGGACTAGCGTCAGACTCCTACGAGCAGTACTTC. The whole variable domain, filled in from reference TRBV11-2 and TRBJ2-7, reads EAGVAQSPRYKIIEKRQSVAFWCNPISGHATLYWYQQILGQGPKLLIQFQNNGVVDDSQLPKDRFSAERLKGVDSTLKIQPAKLEDSAVYLCASSGLASDSYEQYFGPGTRLTVT.

This rearrangement joins TRBV5-1 to TRBJ2-2, with TRBD2 as a possible D gene (5 bases). Germline V gene sequence: CDR1 SGHRS, CDR2 YFSETQ. This CDR3 spans 15 amino acids. Trimming removed 0 bases at V and 2 bases at J, with 8 bases between. CDR3 sequence: CASSLVATNTGELFF. CDR3 sequence (DNA): TGCGCCAGCAGCTTGGTAGCGACAAACACCGGGGAGCTGTTTTTT.

This clonotype was counted only a few times. This sequence joins TRBV11-3 and TRBJ2-5; weak D call: TRBD1 (6 bases). Germline V gene lookup returns CDR1 SGHNT and CDR2 YENEEA. Trimming cost V 5 bases and J 1 base, with 8 bases left between them. This CDR3 contains 13 residues. The CDR3: CASSQDSQETQYF. CDR3 sequence (DNA): TGTGCCAGCAGCCAGGACAGCCAAGAGACCCAGTACTTC.

This clonotype was counted between two and nine times. This sequence joins TRBV14 and TRBJ2-7; TRBD1 matches 9 bases. V was clipped by 0 bases and J by 12 bases; unmatched bases: 6. The CDR3 covers 13 residues. Germline V lookup: CDR1 SGHDN, CDR2 FVKESK. CDR3 sequence reads: CASSQELGTGRYF. The DNA of the CDR3 is TGTGCCAGCAGCCAAGAACTAGGGACAGGGAGGTACTTC.

The chain links TRBV6-1 to TRBJ1-6; 7 bases align to TRBD1. Germline CDR1 reads MNHNS; CDR2 reads SASEGT. This CDR3 has 14 residues. V shed 6 bases and J 8 bases; nucleotides not matched to a gene: 7. The DNA for the CDR3 is TGTGCCAGCAGCCGAGACAGGGTGGATTCACCCCTCCACTTT. Protein sequence: CASSRDRVDSPLHF.

Only a few counts were recorded for this clonotype. The V gene is TRBV20-1, the J gene TRBJ2-3; either TRBD1 or TRBD2 may fit D (6 bases each). Between the trimmed V and J ends, which lost 1 base and 5 bases, there was a span of 16 bases. Germline assignment: CDR1 DFQATT and CDR2 SNEGSKA (reference sequence). CDR3 size: 15 residues. This CDR3 is CSARAPRGRVDTQYF. CDR3 DNA sequence: TGCAGTGCTAGAGCCCCCCGGGGGCGGGTAGATACGCAGTATTTT.

This chain uses TRBV6-5 with TRBJ1-3, with D tentatively TRBD1 (5 bases). V lost 2 bases, J lost 3 bases, and 11 bases lay in between. CDR3 length: 15 amino acids. Germline-derived CDR1 and CDR2 are MNHEY and SVGAGI. CDR3 DNA: TGTGCCAGCAGTTACCCCGGGACGGGTGGAAACACCATATATTTT. Protein product: CASSYPGTGGNTIYF.

The gene calls are TRBV7-2 and TRBJ2-5, with 7 bases lining up with TRBD1. The CDR3 is 16 amino acids. Germline V gene sequence: CDR1 SGHTA, CDR2 FQGNSA. V lost 5 bases and J lost 5; bases outside the gene matches: 14. This CDR3 is CASSERQGWARETQYF. The CDR3 DNA follows: TGTGCCAGCAGCGAACGACAGGGCTGGGCCCGGGAGACCCAGTACTTC.

This chain links TRBV20-1 with TRBJ1-5; D might be TRBD1 (6 bases). The CDR3 sequence is 12 residues long. Germline CDR1 reads DFQATT; CDR2 reads SNEGSKA (reference sequence). V lost 7 bases and J lost 6, with 13 bases in between. The CDR3 DNA reads as TGCAGTGTGGACAGTTTTGGTCAGCCCCAGCATTTT. It specifies CSVDSFGQPQHF.

The gene calls are TRBV7-2 and TRBJ1-2; tentative D call: TRBD1 (6 bases). The V gene's germline CDR1 is SGHTA and CDR2 FQGNSA. This CDR3 region has 13 residues. V lost 5 bases and J lost 6, with 13 bases in between. In DNA form, the CDR3 reads TGTGCCAGCAGCCCCCGAAGGACAGATGGCTACACCTTC. Encoded protein: CASSPRRTDGYTF.

V gene TRBV4-2 combines with J gene TRBJ2-7; tentatively, D is TRBD1 (6 bases). Germline loops: CDR1 LGHNA, CDR2 YNFKEQ. CDR3 size: 16 residues. V lost 0 bases and J lost 6, with 18 bases in between. CDR3 sequence (DNA): TGTGCCAGCAGCCAAGATCTTGTGAAGGGGGAGTCCGAGCAGTACTTC. Residues: CASSQDLVKGESEQYF.

Regarding this clonotype: Because the CDR3's place on the DNA is in doubt, the DNA is left out and the CDR3 is given as listed by TCRdb. CDR3 region: CAHPEDSSFYICSAIGGQETQYF. The chain links TRBV20-1 to TRBJ2-5; TRBD1, as called in the table, went unchecked against the DNA. Germline V lookup: CDR1 DFQATT, CDR2 SNEGSKA (reference sequence). The CDR3 spans 23 amino acids, including both terminal residues.

V usage is TRBV28 and J usage is TRBJ1-4, with 8 positions matching TRBD1. V lost 3 bases, J lost 8 bases, and 2 bases stayed unmatched. The CDR3 has 13 amino acids. The germline CDR1 and CDR2 sequences are MDHEN and SYDVKM. For the CDR3, the DNA is TGTGCCAGCAGTTTGAGACAGGGGGAAAAACTGTTTTTT. Translation: CASSLRQGEKLFF.

The V gene is TRBV15, the J gene TRBJ2-3; D is possibly TRBD2 (5 bases). Germline V CDR1 and CDR2: LNHNV, YYDKDF (reference sequence). Trimming cost V 1 base and J 4 bases, with 9 bases left between them. This CDR3 region has 14 residues. The CDR3: CATSRGGDADTQYF. Written as DNA, the CDR3 is TGTGCCACCAGCAGAGGGGGAGACGCAGATACGCAGTATTTT. Full variable domain (remainder filled in from reference TRBV15 and TRBJ2-3): DAMVIQNPRYQVTQFGKPVTLSCSQTLNHNVMYWYQQKSSQAPKLLFHYYDKDFNNEADTPDNFQSRRPNTSFCFLDIRSPGLGDTAMYLCATSRGGDADTQYFGPGTRLTVL.

The chain is built from TRBV7-9 and TRBJ1-1, with 11 bases fitting TRBD1. CDR3 length equals 14 residues. From germline, CDR1 is SEHNR and CDR2 FQNEAQ (reference sequence). The trim removed 6 bases at V and 6 bases at J, leaving 6 bases unmatched. The CDR3 sequence is CASSSDRGLPEAFF. CDR3 in DNA: TGTGCCAGCAGTTCGGACAGGGGGCTCCCTGAAGCTTTCTTT.

The gene calls are TRBV21-1 and TRBJ2-5; the DNA was not used to check the table's D call, TRBD1. TRBV21-1 constitutes a pseudogene. This CDR3 has 17 residues. The CDR3 loop reads CASSKEFRRGRGETQYF. CDR3 nucleotides: TGTGCCAGCAGCAAAGAGTTTCGTAGGGGGCGCGGGGAGACCCAGTACTTC.

The chain links TRBV5-6 to TRBJ1-1; possibly TRBD1 for D (5 bases). The ends were cut back, 4 bases at V and 6 bases at J, with 22 bases in the middle. CDR3 length equals 16 residues. Germline V gene data show CDR1 as SGHDT and CDR2 as YYEEEE. CDR3 coding DNA: TGTGCCAGCAGCCCAGGGACGAAACTGATTTCGGCTGAAGCTTTCTTT. Protein product: CASSPGTKLISAEAFF. The entire variable domain, with the rest obtained from reference TRBV5-6 and TRBJ1-1, is as follows: DAGVTQSPTHLIKTRGQQVTLRCSPKSGHDTVSWYQQALGQGPQFIFQYYEEEERQRGNFPDRFSGHQFPNYSSELNVNALLLGDSALYLCASSPGTKLISAEAFFGQGTRLTVV.

In the case of this clonotype: At one end, the junction sequence differs from germline, possibly due to a read error. The rearrangement links TRBV5-5 to TRBJ1-1; unclear D gene. The germline CDR1 and CDR2 sequences are SGHKS and YYEKEE (reference sequence). The length of the CDR3 is 14 residues. CDR3 protein: CASSRTGMNTEAFF. CDR3 in DNA: TGCGCCAGCAGCAGGACCGGCATGAACACTGAAGCTTTCTTT.